This T cell receptor beta chain was identified in a study of cytomegalovirus exposure and HLA in healthy donors (dated by TCRdb to about 2017). With respect to the entire study: According to a later analysis, one platform produced both the approximately 110 validation repertoires and the approximately 600 repertoires of the first cohort. The aim of the study was to test whether cataloging public T cell receptors could identify signatures of past pathogen exposure. In addition to the first cohort of hundreds of subjects, a separate validation cohort of 130 or so different subjects was used. To predict cytomegalovirus infection status, the study brought together high-throughput TCR immunosequencing, statistical association of individual TCRs with disease status, and machine learning.

The study at large found these results: The classifier was reported to diagnose cytomegalovirus status with high specificity and sensitivity in both the original and validation cohorts. In a later analysis, TCRs clustered in the first cohort were found to also tend to co-occur in the approximately 110 validation repertoires, with about 93% of cluster scores above 0. In the study, around 150 TCR beta chains were listed as associated with cytomegalovirus. It was suggested by the authors that the approach could potentially be generalized to other disease states and immunological phenotypes. A later analysis had no HLA typing for the validation cohort, so co-occurrence there was scored across all 130 or so repertoires. Three of the identified cytomegalovirus-associated TCR beta chains were confirmed in vitro to be specific for cytomegalovirus antigens. Across donors, most TCR sequences were observed very rarely, whereas some public TCRs were present in many individuals.

The library was generated by the immunoSEQ multiplex PCR assay. The original pipeline was this. A statistical classification framework was developed to diagnose cytomegalovirus status using the catalog of TCR beta chain sequences. TCRdb's version of the immuneACCESS table is confined to in-frame rearrangements and falls short of the full clone set. An unresolved V gene accounts for under half of the shortfall where checked; the remainder is of unknown origin. V and J calls and clone size are those listed in that table; D and trimming were worked out from the DNA. This sample comprises around 50,000 clones, more than 80% of them detected only once. The top ten clonotypes cover under 6.5% of the sample. Based on the germline V gene (reference sequence), the CDR1 and CDR2 sequences are MNHEY and SMNVEV. Compared with germline, V lacks 4 bases and J lacks 7 bases; bases without a gene match: 6. Including cysteine and phenylalanine, the CDR3 has 14 amino acids. Solely the CDR3 DNA is kept, with 42 bases framed from the first base.

Separate from the roughly 700-subject first cohort, the validation cohort of 90 to 150 subjects was the group to which the donors belonged. On this clone: This clone's antigen is unknown. No qualities accompany the bases; no much larger clone lies one base away.

The receptor's source is a woman aged 18-29 years in good health and CMV-seronegative. Recombination connected TRBV27 to TRBJ1-5; 8 junctional bases match TRBD1. Input material: PBMCs. The CDR3 corresponds to CASSSDRGSQPQHF. The DNA sequence reads TGTGCCAGCAGTTCTGACAGGGGCAGCCAGCCCCAGCATTTT.